The clone carrying this TCR beta chain was counted between two and nine times. Germline V lookup: CDR1 DFQATT, CDR2 SNEGSKA (reference sequence). There are 11 residues in the CDR3. Trimming stripped 7 bases from V and 8 bases from J, with 14 bases between. This entry comes from a study of T cell repertoires in urothelial bladder cancer. Profiling relied on immunoSEQ multiplex PCR, and the TCRdb table lists in-frame clones only, not all of them. The data contain 13,000 or so clones, around 64% of them singletons. The sample comprised tumor-infiltrating cells from bladder cancer. The rearrangement joins TRBV20-1 to TRBJ1-2; D may be TRBD1 (5 bases). This TCR was recovered from a human donor with urothelial carcinoma. The CDR3 is CSGEGPNGYTF. The CDR3, as DNA: TGCAGTGGAGAGGGACCGAACGGCTACACCTTC.